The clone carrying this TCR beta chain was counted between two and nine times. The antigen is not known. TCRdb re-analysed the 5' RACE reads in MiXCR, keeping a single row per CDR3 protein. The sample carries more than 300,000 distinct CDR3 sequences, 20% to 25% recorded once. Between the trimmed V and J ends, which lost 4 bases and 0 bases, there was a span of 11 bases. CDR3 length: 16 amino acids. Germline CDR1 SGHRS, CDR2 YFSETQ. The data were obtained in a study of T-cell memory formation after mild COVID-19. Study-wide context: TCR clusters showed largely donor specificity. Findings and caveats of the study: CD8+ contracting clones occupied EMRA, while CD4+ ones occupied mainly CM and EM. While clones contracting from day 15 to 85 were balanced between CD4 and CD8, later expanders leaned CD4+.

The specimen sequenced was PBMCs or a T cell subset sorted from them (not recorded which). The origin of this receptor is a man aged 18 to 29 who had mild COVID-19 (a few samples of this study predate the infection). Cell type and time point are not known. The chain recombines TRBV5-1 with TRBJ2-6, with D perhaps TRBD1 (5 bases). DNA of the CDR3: TGCGCCAGCAGCCCAAGACAGAGCTCTGGGGCCAACGTCCTGACTTTC. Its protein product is CASSPRQSSGANVLTF.